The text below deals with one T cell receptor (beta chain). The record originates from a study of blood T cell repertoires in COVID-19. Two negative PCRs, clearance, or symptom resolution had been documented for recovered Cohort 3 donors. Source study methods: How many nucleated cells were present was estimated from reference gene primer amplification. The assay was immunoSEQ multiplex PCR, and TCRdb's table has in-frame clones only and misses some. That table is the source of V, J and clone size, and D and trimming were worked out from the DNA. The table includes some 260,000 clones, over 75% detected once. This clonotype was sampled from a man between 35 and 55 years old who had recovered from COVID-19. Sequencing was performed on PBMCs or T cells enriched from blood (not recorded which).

The CDR3 region has the DNA TGTGCCAGCAGAAGGCAGGTTGACACTGAAGCTTTCTTT. Translating gives CASRRQVDTEAFF. The J gene is TRBJ1-1, the V gene TRBV27, with no clear D. V was shortened by 6 bases and J by 3 bases, with 11 bases between the two germline ends. From germline, CDR1 is MNHEY and CDR2 SMNVEV (reference sequence). The CDR3 covers 13 residues.